The clone carrying this T cell receptor (beta chain) was found a few times. Unique molecular identifiers tagged the TCRbeta library. TCRdb fed the PCR reads into MiXCR, producing one record per CDR3 protein. The sample records 200,000 to 250,000 distinct CDR3 sequences, around 13% being singletons. This specimen comes from a study of T-cell reconstitution after alpha-beta-depleted transplantation in children. The CDR3 spans 13 residues. Germline V lookup: CDR1 GTSNPN, CDR2 SVGIG (reference sequence). V dropped 1 base and J dropped 4 bases, with 11 bases sitting between them. The TCR sequence derives from a human donor who donated a stem cell graft to a child with acute lymphoblastic leukemia. Sequences were derived from PBMCs from the stem cell graft donor, sampled from the stem cell graft. V is TRBV30 and J is TRBJ2-7; D call uncertain. This CDR3 is CAWSDEDSYEQYF. The CDR3 bases are TGTGCCTGGAGTGATGAGGATTCGTACGAGCAGTACTTC.